The present TCR beta chain was sequenced within a study of shared clonotypes between healthy human individuals. This CDR3 spans 12 amino acids. The germline V gene has CDR1 SGHAT and CDR2 FQNNGV. V was trimmed by 1 base and J by 8 bases, leaving 3 bases between them. Clones were read by immunoSEQ multiplex PCR, and TCRdb kept only the in-frame ones, dropping some. The sample gives roughly 1,100,000 clones, roughly 80% of which show up once; 1.4% is in the top ten. About this clone itself: A clone one base away is much larger, so this may be a read error.

This chain links TRBV11-2 with TRBJ1-6, with unresolved D. The sequenced sample was memory CD4+ T cells sorted from blood. Specified subset: CD45RA-negative fraction. The source is a young man in good health. The CDR3 region is CASSLAYSPLHF. The CDR3 bases are TGTGCCAGCAGCTTAGCGTATTCACCCCTCCACTTT.